This TCR beta chain came from a study of blood T cell repertoires in COVID-19. Study-level information: Sources were T cells, B-cell-depleted T cells, or PBMCs; the material itself was cDNA or gDNA.

The repertoire was sequenced with immunoSEQ multiplex PCR; TCRdb's copy has only in-frame clones and lacks some. In the table there are around 300,000 clones, 75% to 90% of which are singletons. This CDR3 has 14 residues. Trimming at V came to 7 bases and at J to 0 bases, leaving 1 base not matched to a gene. Germline-derived CDR1 and CDR2 are SGHRS and YFSETQ. Individuals aged 18 to 89 years were recruited from fewer than 30 US areas. Recovery meant two consecutive negative NP/OP PCR tests, professional clearance, or resolved symptoms. The sample comprised PBMCs or T cells enriched from blood (not recorded which). The clonotype originates from a woman between 40 and 55 years old who had recovered from COVID-19. The chain is built from TRBV5-1 and TRBJ1-4; 9 nucleotides agree with TRBD1. The CDR3 loop reads CASGQGTTNEKLFF. CDR3 nucleotides: TGCGCCAGCGGACAGGGGACAACTAATGAAAAACTGTTTTTT.